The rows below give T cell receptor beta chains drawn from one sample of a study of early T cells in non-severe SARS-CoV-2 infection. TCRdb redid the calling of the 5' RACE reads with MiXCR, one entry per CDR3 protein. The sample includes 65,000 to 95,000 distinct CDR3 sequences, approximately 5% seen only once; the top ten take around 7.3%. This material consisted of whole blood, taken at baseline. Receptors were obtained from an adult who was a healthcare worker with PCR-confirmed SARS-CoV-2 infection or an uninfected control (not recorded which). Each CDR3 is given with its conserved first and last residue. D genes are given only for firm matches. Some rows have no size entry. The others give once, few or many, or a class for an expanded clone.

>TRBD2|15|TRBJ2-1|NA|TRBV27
CASRPLAGFYNEQFF
TGTGCCAGCAGACCCCTAGCGGGATTTTACAATGAGCAGTTCTTC
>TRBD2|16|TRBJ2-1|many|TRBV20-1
CSAKPFSGIINNEQFF
TGCAGTGCTAAACCCTTTAGCGGGATTATAAACAATGAGCAGTTCTTC
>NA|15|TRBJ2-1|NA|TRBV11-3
CASSLSWTAYNEQFF
TGTGCCAGCAGCTTAAGCTGGACTGCATACAATGAGCAGTTCTTC
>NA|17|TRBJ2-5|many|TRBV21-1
CASSKEGTPGGQETQYF
TGTGCCAGCAGCAAAGAAGGGACCCCGGGAGGCCAAGAGACCCAGTACTTC
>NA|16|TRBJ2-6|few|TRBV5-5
CASSLSLWPGANVLTF
TGTGCCAGCAGCCTATCTTTATGGCCGGGGGCCAACGTCCTGACTTTC
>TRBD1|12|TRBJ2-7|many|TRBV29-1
CSVDQGAYEQYF
TGCAGCGTTGACCAGGGGGCCTACGAGCAGTACTTC
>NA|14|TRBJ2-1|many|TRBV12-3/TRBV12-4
CASSREIDSPKQFF
TGTGCCAGCAGCCGAGAAATAGACTCCCCCAAGCAGTTCTTC
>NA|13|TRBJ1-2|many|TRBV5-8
CASSPAANYGYTF
TGTGCCAGCAGCCCCGCGGCTAACTATGGCTACACCTTC
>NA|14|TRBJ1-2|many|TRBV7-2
CASSFAKDSIGYTF
TGTGCCAGCAGCTTCGCAAAGGACTCGATCGGCTACACCTTC
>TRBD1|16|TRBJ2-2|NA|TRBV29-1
CSVGTGSWANTGELFF
TGCAGCGTTGGGACAGGGTCCTGGGCGAACACCGGGGAGCTGTTTTTT
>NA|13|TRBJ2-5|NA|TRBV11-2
CASSLVWVETQYF
TGTGCCAGCAGCTTAGTCTGGGTAGAGACCCAGTACTTC
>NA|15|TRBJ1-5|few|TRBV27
CASSLSRQGNQPQHF
TGTGCCAGCAGTTTATCGCGGCAGGGAAATCAGCCCCAGCATTTT
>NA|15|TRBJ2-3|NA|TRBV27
CASSLSNRGGDTQYF
TGTGCCAGCAGTTTATCGAACAGGGGGGGAGATACGCAGTATTTT
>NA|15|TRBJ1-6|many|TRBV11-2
CASSLRTALGSPLHF
TGTGCCAGCAGCTTAAGGACAGCCCTTGGTTCACCCCTCCACTTT
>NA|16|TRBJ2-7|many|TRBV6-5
CASSLTTGPGSYEQYF
TGTGCCAGCAGTCTTACTACGGGACCCGGCAGCTACGAGCAGTACTTC
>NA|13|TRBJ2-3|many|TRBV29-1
CSVLRVETDTQYF
TGCAGCGTTTTGAGGGTCGAGACAGATACGCAGTATTTT
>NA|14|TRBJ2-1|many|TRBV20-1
CSASRGGIYNEQFF
TGCAGTGCTAGTCGAGGGGGAATTTACAATGAGCAGTTCTTC
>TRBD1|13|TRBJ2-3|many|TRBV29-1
CSVERDSSHTQYF
TGCAGCGTTGAAAGGGACAGCAGCCATACGCAGTATTTT
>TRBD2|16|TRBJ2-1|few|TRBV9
CASSVWDGLAVDEQFF
TGTGCCAGCAGCGTCTGGGATGGACTAGCTGTCGATGAGCAGTTCTTC
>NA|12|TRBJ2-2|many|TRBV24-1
CATSAEARELFF
TGTGCCACCAGTGCCGAGGCGAGGGAGCTGTTTTTT
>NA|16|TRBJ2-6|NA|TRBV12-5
CASGPGRFSGANVLTF
TGTGCTAGTGGTCCCGGACGGTTCTCTGGGGCCAACGTCCTGACTTTC
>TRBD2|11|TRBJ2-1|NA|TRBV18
CASSRSSGMFF
TGTGCCAGCTCACGGTCTAGCGGGATGTTCTTC
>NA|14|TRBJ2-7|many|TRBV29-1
CSVDAGKTSYEQYF
TGCAGCGTTGACGCGGGGAAAACCTCCTACGAGCAGTACTTC
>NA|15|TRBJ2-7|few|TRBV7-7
CASSLAGGANAEQYF
TGTGCCAGCAGCTTAGCGGGGGGCGCCAACGCCGAGCAGTACTTC
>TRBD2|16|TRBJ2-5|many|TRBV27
CASSLSSGGPFTTQYF
TGTGCCAGCAGTTTATCTTCGGGAGGGCCTTTCACGACCCAGTACTTC
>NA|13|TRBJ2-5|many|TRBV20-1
CSARPYGKETQYF
TGCAGTGCCCGACCCTACGGGAAAGAGACCCAGTACTTC
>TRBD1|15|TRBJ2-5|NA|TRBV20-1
CSASPGQGFQETQYF
TGCAGTGCTAGCCCGGGACAGGGGTTCCAAGAGACCCAGTACTTC
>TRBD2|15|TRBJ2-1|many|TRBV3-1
CASSRELAALNEQFF
TGTGCCAGCAGCCGGGAACTAGCGGCCCTCAATGAGCAGTTCTTC
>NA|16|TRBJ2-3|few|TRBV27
CASSLLGGRRTDTQYF
TGTGCCAGCAGTTTACTGGGGGGTAGACGCACAGATACGCAGTATTTT
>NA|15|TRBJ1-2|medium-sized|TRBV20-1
CSARDGGQILYGYTF
TGCAGTGCTAGAGATGGAGGGCAGATCCTCTATGGCTACACCTTC
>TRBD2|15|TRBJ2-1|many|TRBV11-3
CASSKSGNRANEQFF
TGTGCCAGCAGCAAAAGCGGGAACCGCGCAAATGAGCAGTTCTTC
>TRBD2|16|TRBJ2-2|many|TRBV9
CASSVGGRANTGELFF
TGTGCCAGCAGCGTAGGCGGGAGGGCCAACACCGGGGAGCTGTTTTTT
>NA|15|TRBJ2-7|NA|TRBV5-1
CASSLAGGPVYEQYF
TGCGCCAGCAGCTTGGCCGGCGGACCTGTTTACGAGCAGTACTTC
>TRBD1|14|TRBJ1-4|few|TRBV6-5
CASRRQGTNEKLFF
TGTGCCAGCAGACGACAGGGAACTAATGAAAAACTGTTTTTT
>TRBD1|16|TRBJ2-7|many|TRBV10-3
CAISPLGTGSSYEQYF
TGTGCCATCAGTCCCCTGGGGACAGGAAGCTCCTACGAGCAGTACTTC
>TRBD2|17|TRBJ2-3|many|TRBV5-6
CASSRRLAGDPTDTQYF
TGTGCCAGCAGCCGGCGGCTAGCGGGAGATCCCACAGATACGCAGTATTTT
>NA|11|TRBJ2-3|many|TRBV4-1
CASSQKDTQYF
TGCGCCAGCAGCCAAAAAGATACGCAGTATTTT
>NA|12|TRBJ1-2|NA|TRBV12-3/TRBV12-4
CASTGRDYGYTF
TGTGCCAGCACGGGACGTGACTATGGCTACACCTTC
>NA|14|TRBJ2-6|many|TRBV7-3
CASSPMSGANVLTF
TGTGCCAGCAGCCCGATGTCTGGGGCCAACGTCCTGACTTTC
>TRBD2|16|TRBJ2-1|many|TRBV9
CASSPHGTSSYNEQFF
TGTGCCAGCAGCCCGCATGGGACTAGCTCCTACAATGAGCAGTTCTTC
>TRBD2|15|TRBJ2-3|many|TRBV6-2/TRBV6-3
CASSQREGITDTQYF
TGTGCCAGCAGTCAGCGGGAGGGTATCACAGATACGCAGTATTTT
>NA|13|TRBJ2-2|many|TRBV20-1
CSALRTNTGELFF
TGCAGTGCTTTAAGGACTAACACCGGGGAGCTGTTTTTT
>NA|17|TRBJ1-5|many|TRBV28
CASSLWGSGISNQPQHF
TGTGCCAGCAGTTTATGGGGATCCGGAATTAGCAATCAGCCCCAGCATTTT
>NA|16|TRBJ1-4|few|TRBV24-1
CATSDLRPGGDEKLFF
TGTGCCACCAGTGATCTCCGCCCCGGGGGTGATGAAAAACTGTTTTTT
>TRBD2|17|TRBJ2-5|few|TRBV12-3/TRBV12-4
CASSLRSSGRARETQYF
TGTGCCAGCAGTTTAAGGTCCAGCGGGAGGGCCCGGGAGACCCAGTACTTC
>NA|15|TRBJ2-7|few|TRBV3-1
CASSQDGTGPMRQYF
TGTGCCAGCAGCCAAGATGGAACCGGGCCGATGCGGCAGTACTTC
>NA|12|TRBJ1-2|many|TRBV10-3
CAISDISVGYTF
TGTGCCATCAGTGATATTTCCGTAGGCTACACCTTC
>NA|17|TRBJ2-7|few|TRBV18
CASSLAGDLSLTYEQYF
TGTGCCAGCTCACTTGCAGGGGATCTATCCTTGACCTACGAGCAGTACTTC
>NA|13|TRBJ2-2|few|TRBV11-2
CASSLERTGELFF
TGTGCCAGCAGCTTAGAAAGGACCGGGGAGCTGTTTTTT
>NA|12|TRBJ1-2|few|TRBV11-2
CASSRDRYGYTF
TGTGCCAGCAGCCGGGACCGCTATGGCTACACCTTC
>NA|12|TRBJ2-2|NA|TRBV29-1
CSVEFSTGELFF
TGCAGCGTTGAATTTAGCACCGGGGAGCTGTTTTTT